These T cell receptor beta chains were read from a single sample in a study of shared clonotypes between healthy human individuals. Clones were sequenced by immunoSEQ multiplex PCR, and TCRdb holds only the in-frame ones, with some missing. Of about 1.1 million clones listed, about 80% are singletons. Sequenced: memory CD4+ T cells from PBMCs. These receptors originate from a man younger than 30 in good health. Some clones in this sample may be carry-over from other donors' samples. Each CDR3 is given with its conserved first and last residue. D genes are given only for firm matches. Clone size is not always given. Where it is, it says once, few, many or a class for expanded clones.

clone_size d_call j_call v_call cdr3_nt cdr3_aa
. TRBD2 TRBJ2-5 TRBV7-9 TGTGCCAGCAGCCCCGGACTAGCGGGAGAAGAGACCCAGTACTTC CASSPGLAGEETQYF
. . TRBJ2-2 TRBV19 TGTGCCAGTAGTACCCATCTCACCGGGGAGCTGTTTTTT CASSTHLTGELFF
once . TRBJ1-2 TRBV28 TGTGCCAGCAGGGAAAGGTCCTATGGCTACACCTTC CASRERSYGYTF
. . TRBJ1-4 TRBV6-6 TGTGCCAGCAGTTACGGAGGGTCCGCAACTAATGAAAAACTGTTTTTT CASSYGGSATNEKLFF
. . TRBJ2-5 TRBV4-2 TGTGCCAGCAGCCAAGATAGGATGCGGGATCAGGTGGAGACCCAGTACTTC CASSQDRMRDQVETQYF
few . TRBJ2-7 TRBV28 TGTGCCAGCAGTTTTTCCTATGAAAGGGACTCCTACGAGCAGTACTTC CASSFSYERDSYEQYF
. . TRBJ1-5 TRBV28 TGTGCCAGCAGGGGGCGTCAGGGCTTTCCGGCGGGATCGGTTCTCCAGCATTTT CASRGRQGFPAGSVLQHF
. . TRBJ2-5 TRBV7-9 TGTGCCAGCAGCTTAATAGGGGTGGAATGGGAGGAGACCCAGTACTTC CASSLIGVEWEETQYF
. . TRBJ2-7 TRBV28 TGTGCCAGCAGTTTTGTTGGACGCATGGATTACGAGCAGTACTTC CASSFVGRMDYEQYF
. . TRBJ1-2 TRBV30 TGTGCCTGGAGTGTACTAGGGTCGGACTATGGCTACACCTTC CAWSVLGSDYGYTF
. . TRBJ2-1 TRBV7-2 TGTGCCAGCAGTCTCGGGTGGAATGAGCAGTTCTTC CASSLGWNEQFF
. TRBD1 TRBJ1-5 TRBV30 TGTGCCTGGAGCCGGACAGGGATAAGACAGCCCCAGCATTTT CAWSRTGIRQPQHF
. TRBD1 TRBJ1-1 TRBV5-1 TGCGCCAGCAGCTTGGCGAAGGGGGCGCCGAGAACTGAAGCTTTCTTT CASSLAKGAPRTEAFF
once . TRBJ2-5 TRBV7-2 TGTGCCAGCAGTTTGAGGTCCGGGGGTGGCCGTGAGACCCAGTACTTC CASSLRSGGGRETQYF
many . TRBJ2-4 TRBV1 TGCACCAGCAGCCAAGGCCCCCCTCGGACCATTCAGTACTTC CTSSQGPPRTIQYF
. . TRBJ2-7 TRBV7-2 TGTGCCAGCAGCTTAGAACCGGGGGCCTACGAGCAGTACTTC CASSLEPGAYEQYF
. . TRBJ1-1 TRBV21-1 TGTGCCAGCAGCAAAAGTGGCGCTCCGAACACTGAAGCTTTCTTT CASSKSGAPNTEAFF
. . TRBJ1-1 TRBV7-2 TGTGCCAGCAGCTTATGGGCGGAAAATGAAGCTTTCTTT CASSLWAENEAFF
once . TRBJ1-2 TRBV7-3 TGTGCCAGCAGCCCTAGTTCTGGGGCTTACTATGGCTACACCTTC CASSPSSGAYYGYTF
. . TRBJ2-5 TRBV15 TGTGCCACCAGCAGAGATCAGGCCAGGATAGAGACCCAGTACTTC CATSRDQARIETQYF
many . TRBJ2-7 TRBV2 TGTGCCAGCAGGGAGGGACAGATCTCCTACGAGCAGTACTTC CASREGQISYEQYF
. . TRBJ2-7 TRBV7-9 TGTGCCAGCAGCTTACTGACCCTCGAGCAGTACTTC CASSLLTLEQYF
. . TRBJ2-5 TRBV11-3 TGTGCCAGCAGCTTAGGTAGAGAGACCCAGTACTTC CASSLGRETQYF
few TRBD1 TRBJ1-2 TRBV18 TGTGCCAGCTCAATATCGACAGGGGATGGCTACACCTTC CASSISTGDGYTF
once . TRBJ2-1 TRBV7-8 TGTGCCAGCAGCTGGAATACAGGGTTGACGGATGAGCAGTTCTTC CASSWNTGLTDEQFF
. TRBD1 TRBJ2-4 TRBV7-2 TGTGCCAGCAGCCCGCGGGGGACAGGGCAAAACATTCAGTACTTC CASSPRGTGQNIQYF
. TRBD2 TRBJ2-1 TRBV28 TGTGCCAGCAGACGAGGACTAGCGGGAGTCGAGGCCTACAATGAGCAGTTCTTC CASRRGLAGVEAYNEQFF
few . TRBJ1-3 TRBV5-8 TGTGCCAGCAGCCGGGACTTTGTCGGCTCTGGAAACACCATATATTTT CASSRDFVGSGNTIYF
few . TRBJ1-1 TRBV7-2 TGTGCCAGCAGCTTAGCAAGACAGTCTACTGAAGCTTTCTTT CASSLARQSTEAFF
. . TRBJ2-5 TRBV28 TGTGCCAGCAGTTTACAGGGGGAGACCCAGTACTTC CASSLQGETQYF
. TRBD2 TRBJ2-7 TRBV28 TGTACTAGCGGGAGGGCCGGATCACACGAGCAGTACTTC CTSGRAGSHEQYF
. . TRBJ2-7 TRBV15 TGTGCCACCAGCAGAGACCTCGTGACGGCCTACGAGCAGTACTTC CATSRDLVTAYEQYF
. . TRBJ1-5 TRBV28 TGTGCCAGCAGTTTGGCGGGCGCGGGGGATAGCAATCAGCCCCAGCATTTT CASSLAGAGDSNQPQHF
. . TRBJ2-6 TRBV2 TGTGCCAGCAGTGCGTCCGGCTCTGGGGCCAACGTCCTGACTTTC CASSASGSGANVLTF
. TRBD1 TRBJ2-7 TRBV9 TGTGCCAGCAGCGTAAGACAGGGGCCCTACGAGCAGTACTTC CASSVRQGPYEQYF
. TRBD1 TRBJ2-7 TRBV9 TGTGCCAGCACCCTTACAGGGGGATCGGGCGAGCAGTACTTC CASTLTGGSGEQYF
few TRBD1 TRBJ1-1 TRBV6-6 TGTGCCACCCGCCCCTACTCAGGGGGCGAGAACACTGAAGCTTTCTTT CATRPYSGGENTEAFF
few . TRBJ2-5 TRBV14 TGTGCCAGCAGCCAATCCGGGGCCCGGGGGACCCAGTACTTC CASSQSGARGTQYF
. . TRBJ2-5 TRBV28 TGTGCCAGCAGTTTCCCGGGACGAGGAAGAATAGAGACCCAGTACTTC CASSFPGRGRIETQYF
. . TRBJ2-1 TRBV29-1 TGCTCAACTAGCAACAATGAGCAGTTCTTC CSTSNNEQFF
. TRBD2 TRBJ2-7 TRBV7-9 TGTGCCAGCAGCCCCCCGGGACTAGCGGGCTCCTACGAGCAGTACTTC CASSPPGLAGSYEQYF